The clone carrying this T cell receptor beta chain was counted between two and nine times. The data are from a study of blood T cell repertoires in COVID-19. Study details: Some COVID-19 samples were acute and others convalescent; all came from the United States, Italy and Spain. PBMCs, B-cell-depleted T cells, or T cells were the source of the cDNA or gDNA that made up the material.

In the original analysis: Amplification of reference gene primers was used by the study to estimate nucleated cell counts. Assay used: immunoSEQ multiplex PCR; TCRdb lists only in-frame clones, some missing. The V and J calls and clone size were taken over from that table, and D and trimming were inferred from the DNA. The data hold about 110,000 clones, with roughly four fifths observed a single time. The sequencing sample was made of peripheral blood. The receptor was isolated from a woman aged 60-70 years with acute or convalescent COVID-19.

The CDR3 loop reads CASSFQGAVGGYTF. CDR3 DNA sequence: TGTGCCAGCAGTTTCCAGGGGGCCGTGGGTGGCTACACCTTC. The chain couples TRBV27 to TRBJ1-2; 8 nucleotides match TRBD1. The CDR3 consists of 14 residues. With 3 bases clipped from V and 7 bases from J, the junction kept 7 bases outside the gene matches. CDR1 is MNHEY, CDR2 SMNVEV, per germline (reference sequence).